The 9 T cell receptor beta chains below come from one sample, sequenced in a study of T cell repertoires in cytomegalovirus infection. For these receptors, no antigen is known. MiXCR, run by TCRdb on the reads, gives a single entry per CDR3 protein. The sample holds about 830,000 distinct CDR3 sequences, less than 35% seen once. This sample comprised cultured CD8+ T cells from PBMCs, obtained from culture after CMV antigen stimulation. The receptors were gathered from a human donor in good health (CMV status not recorded). Some clones in this sample may be carry-over from other donors' samples.

The CDR3 sequence is CASSEETGLDDEQYV. Written as DNA, the CDR3 is TGTGCCAGCAGTGAAGAAACAGGGCTGGACGACGAGCAGTACGTC. The chain carries TRBV2 and TRBJ2-7; D is possibly TRBD1 (6 bases). The CDR3 runs to 15 residues. The germline V and J ends were trimmed by 1 base and 5 bases, with 15 bases remaining between them. CDR1 SNHLY and CDR2 FYNNEI come from the germline V gene.

The V call is TRBV27, the J call TRBJ2-1; TRBD1 aligns across 8 bases. This CDR3 has 16 amino acids. V shed 5 bases and J 0 bases; nucleotides not matched to a gene: 6. The germline V gene encodes CDR1 MNHEY and CDR2 SMNVEV (reference sequence). The CDR3: CASSTNRGSSYNEQFF. The CDR3 DNA reads as TGTGCCAGCAGTACGAACAGGGGGAGCTCCTACAATGAGCAGTTCTTC.

This clonotype was recorded many times. The chain uses TRBV7-9 and TRBJ1-3; D gene unclear. CDR3 size: 17 residues. Trimming cost V 4 bases and J 0 bases, with 16 bases left between them. Germline V gene lookup returns CDR1 SEHNR and CDR2 FQNEAQ (reference sequence). CDR3 sequence: CASSSLWKGFSGNTIYF. DNA for the CDR3: TGTGCCAGCAGCTCTCTCTGGAAGGGTTTCTCTGGAAACACCATATATTTT. Filled out from reference TRBV7-9 and TRBJ1-3, the complete variable domain reads DTGVSQNPRHKITKRGQNVTFRCDPISEHNRLYWYRQTLGQGPEFLTYFQNEAQLEKSRLLSDRFSAERPKGSFSTLEIQRTEQGDSAMYLCASSSLWKGFSGNTIYFGEGSWLTVV.

The CDR3, as DNA: TGTGCCAGCTCACCACTGCAGGAGAACATGAACACTGAAGCTTTCTTT. Residues: CASSPLQENMNTEAFF. V usage is TRBV18 and J usage is TRBJ1-1, with unresolved D. V was shortened by 1 base and J by 0 bases, with 12 bases between the two germline ends. This CDR3 comprises 16 residues. The germline V gene encodes CDR1 KGHSH and CDR2 LQKENI.

The rearrangement uses TRBV5-5 and TRBJ1-1; TRBD1 might be the D (5 bases). Germline CDR1 SGHKS, CDR2 YYEKEE (reference sequence). Trimming shortened V by 6 bases and J by 4 bases, and 13 bases separated the two germline ends. The CDR3 spans 13 residues. CDR3 nucleotide sequence: TGTGCCAGCACCCTTCCTGGGGGCACTGAAGCTTTCTTT. It specifies CASTLPGGTEAFF.

This clonotype was counted between two and nine times. The chain uses TRBV11-1 and TRBJ2-1, with 7 bases matching TRBD2. Looked up from germline, CDR1 is SGHAT and CDR2 is FQDESV (reference sequence). CDR3 length: 16 amino acids. Germline trimming cut 5 bases from V and 7 bases from J; bases unmatched to any gene: 14. The CDR3 DNA reads TGTGCCAGCAGCACAAGGCGGGGGAGAAGAAGGAATGAGCAGTTCTTC. It yields the protein CASSTRRGRRRNEQFF. Full variable domain (remainder filled in from reference TRBV11-1 and TRBJ2-1): EAEVAQSPRYKITEKSQAVAFWCDPISGHATLYWYRQILGQGPELLVQFQDESVVDDSQLPKDRFSAERLKGVDSTLKIQPAELGDSAMYLCASSTRRGRRRNEQFFGPGTRLTVL.

The V gene is TRBV2, the J gene TRBJ2-3; a weak D match, TRBD1 (5 bases). The germline V gene has CDR1 SNHLY and CDR2 FYNNEI. The CDR3 covers 15 residues. V lost 2 bases and J 4 bases, leaving 13 bases between the germline ends. The DNA of the CDR3 is TGTGCCAGCAGTGAACTGCCAGGGCCCCCAGATACGCAGTATTTT. Its protein product is CASSELPGPPDTQYF.

The rearrangement joins TRBV19 to TRBJ2-3; D call uncertain. Germline V gene sequence: CDR1 LNHDA, CDR2 SQIVND (reference sequence). Trimming cost V 1 base and J 2 bases, with 10 bases left between them. CDR3 length: 15 amino acids. This CDR3 is CASSIGGRDTDTQYF. The DNA for the CDR3 is TGTGCCAGTAGTATAGGGGGAAGGGACACAGATACGCAGTATTTT.

This chain connects TRBV6-6 to TRBJ1-2; D is unresolved. CDR3 length: 16 residues. Deletions cut 5 bases from V and 3 bases from J, with 19 bases between. CDR1 and CDR2 from the germline V gene are MNHNY and SVGAGI (reference sequence). CDR3 nucleotide sequence: TGTGCCAGCAGTCCCTCCTGGTGGGGAGCTGACTATGGCTACACCTTC. Translation gives CASSPSWWGADYGYTF.